This TCR beta chain derives from a study of beta chain features in type 1 diabetes. Turning to the study itself: Investigators examined more than 90 million sorted cells across all samples. Study-wide points: Type 1 diabetes patients had VDJ junctions that carried fewer insertions and more deletions. People with Type 1 diabetes carried modestly yet significantly shorter TCRB CDR3s in all four CD4+ subsets.

This CDR3 comprises 17 residues. Trimming took 5 bases from V and 6 from J, leaving 23 bases between them. In germline, CDR1 is SEHNR, CDR2 FQNEAQ (reference sequence). Heparinised blood was drawn once per donor, averaging about 116 mL. Purities over 98% were achieved in all sorted populations. Concerning this clone: Its antigen is as yet unknown.

All of the isolated RNA was reverse transcribed, so expressed TCRB transcripts were sequenced. The assay was immunoSEQ multiplex PCR, and TCRdb's table has in-frame clones only and misses some. The table shows hundreds of thousands of clones, with around 15% occurring only once. Sequenced material: naive CD4+ T cells from blood. This rearrangement joins TRBV7-9 to TRBJ2-1; no firm D call. This receptor was obtained from a man aged 18 to 30 with type 1 diabetes. CDR3 nucleotides: TGTGCCAGCAGCGAATCAACAGTCTTCGGTGCTGGCAATGAGCAGTTCTTC. It encodes CASSESTVFGAGNEQFF.